This is a list of T cell receptor beta chains from one sample in a study of blood T cell repertoires in COVID-19. This table comes from immunoSEQ multiplex PCR, and its TCRdb copy is limited to in-frame clones, with some not included. The sample has over 100,000 clones, 82% seen once. The sequenced sample consisted of peripheral blood. The receptors shown here come from an older woman with acute or convalescent COVID-19. CDR3s include the opening cysteine and the closing phenylalanine or tryptophan. The order of the fields is D gene, J gene, clone size, V gene, CDR3 protein, CDR3 DNA. D genes are given only for firm matches. Clone size is given for some rows only: seen once, a few or many times, or a class if the clone is expanded.

TRBD2,TRBJ2-5,NA,TRBV9,CASSLSGGPPFQETQYF,TGTGCCAGCAGCTTAAGCGGGGGACCACCATTCCAAGAGACCCAGTACTTC
NA,TRBJ2-4,NA,TRBV11-2,CASSKTVSTRFVKNIQYF,TGTGCCAGCAGCAAAACGGTTTCCACTAGATTTGTTAAAAACATTCAGTACTTC
TRBD1,TRBJ2-5,once,TRBV24-1,CATSGGQGFGETQYF,TGTGCCACCAGTGGCGGACAGGGGTTTGGAGAGACCCAGTACTTC
NA,TRBJ1-5,NA,TRBV29-1,CSVEGAPGQPQHF,TGCAGCGTTGAAGGGGCCCCAGGGCAGCCCCAGCATTTT
TRBD1,TRBJ1-1,NA,TRBV6-2/TRBV6-3,CASSNRGEAFF,TGTGCCAGCAGTAACAGGGGGGAAGCTTTCTTT
NA,TRBJ1-1,NA,TRBV10-1,CARGGEAFF,TGCGCCCGGGGGGGTGAAGCTTTCTTT
NA,TRBJ1-2,once,TRBV6-5,CASKEGGDYGYTF,TGTGCCAGCAAGGAGGGAGGAGACTATGGCTACACCTTC
NA,TRBJ1-3,NA,TRBV7-9,CASSRDGSAGNTIYF,TGTGCCAGCAGCCGTGACGGCAGCGCTGGAAACACCATATATTTT
TRBD2,TRBJ2-3,NA,TRBV7-2,CASTPGLAGGQDTQYF,TGTGCCAGCACTCCGGGACTAGCGGGGGGGCAAGATACGCAGTATTTT
TRBD1,TRBJ1-1,NA,TRBV10-3,CAISESGTGNTEAFF,TGTGCCATCAGTGAGTCTGGGACAGGGAACACTGAAGCTTTCTTT
NA,TRBJ1-1,NA,TRBV2,CASKRTSITGTWADTEAFF,TGTGCCAGCAAAAGAACCTCCATAACAGGGACGTGGGCGGACACTGAAGCTTTCTTT